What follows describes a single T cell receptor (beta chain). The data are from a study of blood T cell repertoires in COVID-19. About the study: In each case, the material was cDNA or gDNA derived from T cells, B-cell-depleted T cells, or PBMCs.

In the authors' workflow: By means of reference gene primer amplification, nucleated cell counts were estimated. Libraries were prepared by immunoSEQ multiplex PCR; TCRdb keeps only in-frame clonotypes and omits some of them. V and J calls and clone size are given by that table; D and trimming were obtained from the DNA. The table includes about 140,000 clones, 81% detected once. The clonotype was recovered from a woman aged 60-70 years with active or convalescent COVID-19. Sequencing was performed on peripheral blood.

The DNA of the CDR3 is TGTGCCAGCAGCCCACAGGGGGCCGTCTATGGCTACACCTTC. Translating gives CASSPQGAVYGYTF. The chain uses TRBV11-2 and TRBJ1-2; 9 positions agree with TRBD1. The CDR3 loop spans 14 amino acids. J gave up 4 bases and V 5 bases, and 5 bases lay outside the gene matches. Germline V lookup: CDR1 SGHAT, CDR2 FQNNGV.